Sequencing of this T cell receptor (beta chain) was carried out in a study of low-dose radiotherapy and immunotherapy resistance in tumors (dated by TCRdb to 2021 to 2024). A note on the overall study: In Cohort 1, 0.5 Gy per fraction was delivered every 2 weeks, and a total PTV dose of 6.5 Gy was prescribed. For Cohort 2, the dose was 1 Gy per fraction given every two weeks, adding up to 13 Gy in total across 26 weeks. Nivolumab was administered intravenously as a 240 mg flat dose every two weeks, and ipilimumab was administered intravenously at 1 mg/kg every six weeks. Cyclophosphamide 200 mg/m2 was given intravenously every two weeks, one day before each radiation and immunotherapy administration. Aspirin 300 mg was taken orally once daily by patients for four cycles, starting on cycle 1 day 1. The trial did not randomize participants into treatment groups. Eight patients were included in the translational analysis: three from the first dose cohort and the first five from the second dose cohort.

Per the publication, the time point label means: before trial treatment. Donors were enrolled in RACIN, a single-arm phase I dose-escalation trial in which nivolumab, ipilimumab, aspirin, low-dose cyclophosphamide and low-dose radiotherapy were combined. Eligible patients had advanced, TIL-negative solid tumors. Ten or more counts support this clonotype. No cognate antigen has been identified for it. No per-base quality is available; no much larger clone lies one base away. The CDR3 goes from the cysteine to the phenylalanine over 15 residues. Only CDR3 DNA is held: 45 bases, read in frame from base 1. The germline V gene specifies SGHAT as CDR1 and FQNNGV as CDR2. V lost 2 bases and J lost 7 bases; the stretch between them is 15 bases long. Superscript III and a set of TRAV- and TRBV-specific primers were used to synthesize first-strand cDNA, so that both TCRalpha and TCRbeta chains were covered. TCRs were amplified with Phusion for around 20 PCR cycles, with a constant-region primer paired with the adapter attached to the V primers. The isolated mRNA was amplified using the MessageAmp II aRNA Amplification Kit, with in vitro transcription performed for about 15 hours at 37 degrees C. mRNA for TCR sequencing was isolated with the Dynabeads mRNA DIRECT Purification Kit. A second roughly 24-cycle Phusion PCR added indexed Illumina adapters, and products were purified with AMPure XP beads. An Illumina MiniSeq instrument was used to deep-sequence the TCRalpha and TCRbeta libraries. Processing in the source paper ran as follows. Custom Perl scripts were used to pool TCR sequences that encoded the same protein, to remove out-of-frame sequences, and to calculate the abundance of each clonotype. Any TCR sequence backed by just one read was left out of the analysis. Among the metrics used to describe the repertoires were Shannon entropy, Gini index, clonality, richness, and the frequency of TCRs shared between repertoires. The raw public data were reprocessed by TCRdb itself: fastp quality trimming at Q25, MiXCR clonotype calling, in-frame beta chains only. Records with the same CDR3 protein are collapsed into one entry carrying the most frequent genes and DNA. TCRdb, rather than the study authors, made the V and J calls. This sample comprises 85,000 to 100,000 distinct CDR3 sequences, roughly 9% of them detected only once. The leading ten clones occupy around 0.96% of the sample.

The clonotype originates from a male donor with prostate cancer. The sample in question was PBMCs, obtained before treatment. Recombination joined TRBV11-2 with TRBJ2-1, with the D call perhaps TRBD1 or TRBD2, each one matching 5 bases. The encoded CDR3 is CASSLRGVGNNEQFF. The DNA sequence is as follows: TGTGCCAGCAGCTTACGGGGCGTAGGGAATAATGAGCAGTTCTTC.